The entry below describes one T cell receptor (beta chain). The data derive from a study of T-cell reconstitution after alpha-beta-depleted transplantation in children. Preparation of the TCRbeta library involved a method that used unique molecular identifiers. TCRdb itself ran the PCR reads through MiXCR, one entry per CDR3 protein. The repertoire consists of about 230,000 distinct CDR3 sequences, with 8.5% to 10% occurring once and the leading ten covering roughly 6.2%. This CDR3 comprises 16 residues. Germline values: CDR1 SGHRS, CDR2 YFSETQ. V was shortened by 6 bases and J by 0 bases, with 16 bases between the two germline ends.

The sequenced sample was PBMCs from the stem cell graft donor, obtained from the stem cell graft. The TCR was taken from a human donor who donated a stem cell graft to a child with acute lymphoblastic leukemia. The V call is TRBV5-1, the J call TRBJ1-3; no definite D call. CDR3 coding DNA: TGCGCCAGCACCATGGACGCCCGTAGCTCTGGAAACACCATATATTTT. It codes for CASTMDARSSGNTIYF.